This T cell receptor beta chain was captured by sequencing in a study of blood T cell repertoires in COVID-19. The CDR3 covers 16 residues. V shed 0 bases, J shed 8 bases, and the junction held 9 bases outside the gene matches. Germline values: CDR1 SGHKS, CDR2 YYEKEE (reference sequence). Method: immunoSEQ multiplex PCR; TCRdb's copy keeps in-frame clones and lacks some. Of under 200,000 clones listed, around 83% are singletons. The genes are TRBV5-5 and TRBJ1-4; 8 bases are shared with TRBD1. This receptor was identified in a woman older than 75 in a cohort sampled during active or convalescent COVID-19. Input material: peripheral blood. The CDR3 loop reads CASSLDWAGGQEKLFF. DNA of the CDR3: TGTGCCAGCAGCTTGGATTGGGCAGGGGGCCAAGAAAAACTGTTTTTT.